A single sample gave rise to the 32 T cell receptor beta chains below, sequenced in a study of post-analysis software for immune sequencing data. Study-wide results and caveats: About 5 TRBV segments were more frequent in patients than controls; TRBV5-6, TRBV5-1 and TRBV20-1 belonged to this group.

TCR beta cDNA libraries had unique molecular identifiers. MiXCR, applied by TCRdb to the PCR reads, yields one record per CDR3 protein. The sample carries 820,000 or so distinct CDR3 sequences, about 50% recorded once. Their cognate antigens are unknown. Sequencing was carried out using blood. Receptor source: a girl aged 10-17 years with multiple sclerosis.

CDR3 loop: CASRMGTVRETQYF. The DNA for the CDR3 is TGTGCCAGCAGAATGGGGACGGTCCGGGAGACCCAGTACTTC. The chain recombines TRBV7-2 with TRBJ2-5; D is tentatively TRBD1 or TRBD2 (5 bases each). Trimming stripped 6 bases from V and 5 bases from J, with 16 bases between. This CDR3 contains 14 residues. Per the germline V gene, CDR1 is SGHTA and CDR2 is FQGNSA.

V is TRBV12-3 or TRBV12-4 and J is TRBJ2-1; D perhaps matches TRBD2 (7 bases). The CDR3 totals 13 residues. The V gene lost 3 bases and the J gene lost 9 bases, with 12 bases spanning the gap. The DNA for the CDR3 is TGTGCCAGCAGTTTTGGGGGGGCTGCTGAGCAGTTCTTC. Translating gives CASSFGGAAEQFF.

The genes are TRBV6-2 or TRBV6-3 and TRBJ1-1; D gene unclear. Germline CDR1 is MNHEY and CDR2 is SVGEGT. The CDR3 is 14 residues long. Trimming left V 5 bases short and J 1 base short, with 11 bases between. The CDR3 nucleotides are TGTGCCAGCAGTACCAACTACCCGAACACTGAAGCTTTCTTT. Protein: CASSTNYPNTEAFF.

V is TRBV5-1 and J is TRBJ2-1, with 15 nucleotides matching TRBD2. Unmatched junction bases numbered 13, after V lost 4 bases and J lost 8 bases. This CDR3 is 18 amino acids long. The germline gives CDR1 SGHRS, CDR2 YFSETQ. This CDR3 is CASSLRQAGLAGGYEQFF. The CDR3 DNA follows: TGCGCCAGCAGCCTACGCCAAGCGGGACTAGCGGGGGGTTATGAGCAGTTCTTC.

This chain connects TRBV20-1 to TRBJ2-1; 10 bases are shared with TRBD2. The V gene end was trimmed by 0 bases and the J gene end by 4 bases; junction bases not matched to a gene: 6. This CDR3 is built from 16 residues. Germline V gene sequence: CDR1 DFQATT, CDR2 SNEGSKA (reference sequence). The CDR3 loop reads CSAREVLAGKYNEQFF. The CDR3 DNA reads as TGCAGTGCTAGAGAGGTACTAGCGGGGAAATACAATGAGCAGTTCTTC.

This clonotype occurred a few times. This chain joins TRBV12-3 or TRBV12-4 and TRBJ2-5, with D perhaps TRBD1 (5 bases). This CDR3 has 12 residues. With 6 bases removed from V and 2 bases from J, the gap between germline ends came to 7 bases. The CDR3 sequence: CASSRQQETQYF. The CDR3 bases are TGTGCCAGCAGCCGACAGCAAGAGACCCAGTACTTC.

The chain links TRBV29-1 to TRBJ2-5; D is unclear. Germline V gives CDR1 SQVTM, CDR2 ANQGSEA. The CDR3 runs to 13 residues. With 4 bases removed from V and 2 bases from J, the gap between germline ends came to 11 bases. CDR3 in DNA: TGCAGCGTTGGTTGGCCAGTTCAAGAGACCCAGTACTTC. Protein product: CSVGWPVQETQYF.

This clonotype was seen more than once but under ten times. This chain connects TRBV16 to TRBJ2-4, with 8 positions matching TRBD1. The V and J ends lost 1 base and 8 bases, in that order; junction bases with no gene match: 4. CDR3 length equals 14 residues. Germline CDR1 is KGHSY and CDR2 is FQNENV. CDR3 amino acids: CASSQYQGADIQYF. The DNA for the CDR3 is TGTGCCAGCAGCCAATATCAGGGGGCGGACATTCAGTACTTC.

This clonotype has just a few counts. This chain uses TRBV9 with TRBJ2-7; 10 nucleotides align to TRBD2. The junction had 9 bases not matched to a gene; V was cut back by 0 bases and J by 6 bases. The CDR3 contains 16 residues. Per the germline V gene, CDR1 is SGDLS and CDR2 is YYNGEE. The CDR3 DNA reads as TGTGCCAGCAGCGTAGGGCTAGCGGGAGTCCCGTTCGAGCAGTACTTC. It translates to CASSVGLAGVPFEQYF. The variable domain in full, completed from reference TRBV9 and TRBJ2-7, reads DSGVTQTPKHLITATGQRVTLRCSPRSGDLSVYWYQQSLDQGLQFLIQYYNGEERAKGNILERFSAQQFPDLHSELNLSSLELGDSALYFCASSVGLAGVPFEQYFGPGTRLTVT.

The CDR3 DNA reads TGCGCCAGCAGCTCAGTAGGACTAGGAGTGGGTGAGCAGTTCTTC. The encoded protein is CASSSVGLGVGEQFF. The chain carries TRBV5-1 and TRBJ2-1; TRBD2 matches 7 bases. Unmatched junction bases numbered 12, after V lost 3 bases and J lost 9 bases. The germline V gene has CDR1 SGHRS and CDR2 YFSETQ. This CDR3 comprises 15 residues. Using reference TRBV5-1 and TRBJ2-1 for the parts outside the CDR3, the full variable domain is KAGVTQTPRYLIKTRGQQVTLSCSPISGHRSVSWYQQTPGQGLQFLFEYFSETQRNKGNFPGRFSGRQFSNSRSEMNVSTLELGDSALYLCASSSVGLGVGEQFFGPGTRLTVL.

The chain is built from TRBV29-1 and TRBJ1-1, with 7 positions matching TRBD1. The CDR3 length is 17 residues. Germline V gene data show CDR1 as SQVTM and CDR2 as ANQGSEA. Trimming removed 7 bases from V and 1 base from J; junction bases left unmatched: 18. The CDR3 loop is CSGSGTEQDIKNTEAFF. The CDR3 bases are TGCAGCGGGTCGGGGACAGAACAAGATATTAAGAACACTGAAGCTTTCTTT.

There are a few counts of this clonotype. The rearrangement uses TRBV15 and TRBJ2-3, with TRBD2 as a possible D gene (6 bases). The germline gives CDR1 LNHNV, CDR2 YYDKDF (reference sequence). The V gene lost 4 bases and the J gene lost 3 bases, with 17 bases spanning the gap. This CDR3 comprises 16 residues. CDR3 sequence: CATSTYWGVRTDTQYF. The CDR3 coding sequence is TGTGCCACCAGCACATATTGGGGGGTACGGACAGATACGCAGTATTTT. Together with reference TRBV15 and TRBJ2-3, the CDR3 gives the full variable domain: DAMVIQNPRYQVTQFGKPVTLSCSQTLNHNVMYWYQQKSSQAPKLLFHYYDKDFNNEADTPDNFQSRRPNTSFCFLDIRSPGLGDTAMYLCATSTYWGVRTDTQYFGPGTRLTVL.

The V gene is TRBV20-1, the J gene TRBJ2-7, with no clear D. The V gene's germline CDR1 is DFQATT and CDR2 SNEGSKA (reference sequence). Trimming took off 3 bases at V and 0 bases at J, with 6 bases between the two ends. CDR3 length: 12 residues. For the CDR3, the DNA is TGCAGTGCTAGCAGCAGCTCCTACGAGCAGTACTTC. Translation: CSASSSSYEQYF.

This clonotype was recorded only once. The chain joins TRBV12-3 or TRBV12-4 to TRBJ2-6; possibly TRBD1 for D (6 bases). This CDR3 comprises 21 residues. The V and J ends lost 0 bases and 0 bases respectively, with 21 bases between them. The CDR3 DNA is TGTGCCAGCAGTTTAGCCCGCCTGGACAGCCCGTTCCACTCTGGGGCCAACGTCCTGACTTTC. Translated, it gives CASSLARLDSPFHSGANVLTF.

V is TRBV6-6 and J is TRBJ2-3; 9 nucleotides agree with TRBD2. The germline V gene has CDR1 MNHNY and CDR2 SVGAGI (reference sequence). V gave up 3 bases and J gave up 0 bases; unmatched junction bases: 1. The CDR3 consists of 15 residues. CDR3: CASSYGTSSTDTQYF. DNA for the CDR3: TGTGCCAGCAGTTATGGGACTAGCAGCACAGATACGCAGTATTTT.

The chain's CDR3 is CSASRLAENQETQYF. The CDR3 DNA reads TGCAGTGCTAGCCGACTAGCGGAAAACCAAGAGACCCAGTACTTC. The gene calls are TRBV20-1 and TRBJ2-5; 9 nucleotides align to TRBD2. Germline trimming cut 3 bases from V and 0 bases from J; bases unmatched to any gene: 5. There are 15 residues in the CDR3. CDR1 DFQATT and CDR2 SNEGSKA come from the germline V gene (reference sequence).

CDR3 sequence reads: CASSRATWAEQYF. CDR3 in DNA: TGTGCCAGCTCCCGAGCGACGTGGGCCGAGCAGTACTTC. The chain employs TRBV18 and TRBJ2-7; no reliable D call. Germline V gene data show CDR1 as KGHSH and CDR2 as LQKENI. There are 13 residues in the CDR3. Trimming removed 6 bases from V and 6 bases from J, with 15 bases in between. The complete variable domain, with remaining parts taken from reference TRBV18 and TRBJ2-7, reads NAGVMQNPRHLVRRRGQEARLRCSPMKGHSHVYWYRQLPEEGLKFMVYLQKENIIDESGMPKERFSAEFPKEGPSILRIQQVVRGDSAAYFCASSRATWAEQYFGPGTRLTVT.

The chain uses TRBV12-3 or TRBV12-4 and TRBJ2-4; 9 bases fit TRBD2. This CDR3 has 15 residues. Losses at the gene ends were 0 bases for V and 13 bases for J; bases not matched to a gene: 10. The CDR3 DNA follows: TGTGCCAGCAGTTTAGCTCGCGGGAGGGCCGGTGAGCAGTACTTC. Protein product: CASSLARGRAGEQYF.

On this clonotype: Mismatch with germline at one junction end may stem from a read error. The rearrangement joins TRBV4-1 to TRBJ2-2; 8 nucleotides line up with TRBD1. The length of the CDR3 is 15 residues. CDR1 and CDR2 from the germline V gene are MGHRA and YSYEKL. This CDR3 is CASSLGQGGAGELFF. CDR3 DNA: TGTGCCAGCAGCCTCGGACAGGGCGGGGCCGGGGAGCTGTTTTTT.

CDR3 residues: CASSPRLGGLNYEQYF. Written as DNA, the CDR3 is TGTGCCAGCAGCCCCAGATTAGGAGGATTAAACTACGAGCAGTACTTC. V and J are TRBV14 and TRBJ2-7, with TRBD2 as a possible D gene (5 bases). The CDR3 covers 16 residues. Germline values: CDR1 SGHDN, CDR2 FVKESK. The V gene lost 4 bases and the J gene lost 3 bases, with 19 bases spanning the gap.

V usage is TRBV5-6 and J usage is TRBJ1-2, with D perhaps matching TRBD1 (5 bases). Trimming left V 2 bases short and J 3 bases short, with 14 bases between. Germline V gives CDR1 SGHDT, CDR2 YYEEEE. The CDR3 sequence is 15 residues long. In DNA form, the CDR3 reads TGTGCCAGCAGCTTAGGGGCGCGGGGTCACTATGGCTACACCTTC. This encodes CASSLGARGHYGYTF.

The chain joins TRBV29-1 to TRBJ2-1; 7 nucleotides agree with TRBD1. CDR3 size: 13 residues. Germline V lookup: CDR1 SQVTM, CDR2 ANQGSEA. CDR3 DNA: TGCGGCGCCCAGGGGGATATTACCCCCGAGCAGTTCTTC. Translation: CGAQGDITPEQFF.

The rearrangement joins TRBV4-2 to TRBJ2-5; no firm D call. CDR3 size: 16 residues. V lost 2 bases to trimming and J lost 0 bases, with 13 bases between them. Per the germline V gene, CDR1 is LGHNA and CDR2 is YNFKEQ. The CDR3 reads CASSQQQPDYQETQYF. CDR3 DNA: TGTGCCAGCAGCCAACAACAGCCCGACTACCAAGAGACCCAGTACTTC.

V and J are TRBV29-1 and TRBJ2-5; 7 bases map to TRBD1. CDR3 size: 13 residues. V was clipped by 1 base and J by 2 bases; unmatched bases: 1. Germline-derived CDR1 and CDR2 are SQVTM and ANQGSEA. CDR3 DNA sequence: TGCAGCGTTGAAGGGACAGGTCAAGAGACCCAGTACTTC. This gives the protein CSVEGTGQETQYF.

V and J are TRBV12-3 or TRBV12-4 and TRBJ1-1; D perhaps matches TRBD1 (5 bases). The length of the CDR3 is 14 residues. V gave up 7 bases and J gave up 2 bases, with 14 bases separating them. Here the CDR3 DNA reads TGTGCCAGCACCACCTCCCAGGGTAACACTGAAGCTTTCTTT. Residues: CASTTSQGNTEAFF.

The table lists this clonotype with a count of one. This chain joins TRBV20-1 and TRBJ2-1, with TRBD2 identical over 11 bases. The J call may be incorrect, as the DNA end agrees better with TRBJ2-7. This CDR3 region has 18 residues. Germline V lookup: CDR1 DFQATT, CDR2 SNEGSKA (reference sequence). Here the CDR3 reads CSARDRLTGTSGYNEQYF. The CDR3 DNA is TGCAGTGCTAGAGACCGATTAACAGGGACTAGCGGCTACAATGAGCAGTACTTC.

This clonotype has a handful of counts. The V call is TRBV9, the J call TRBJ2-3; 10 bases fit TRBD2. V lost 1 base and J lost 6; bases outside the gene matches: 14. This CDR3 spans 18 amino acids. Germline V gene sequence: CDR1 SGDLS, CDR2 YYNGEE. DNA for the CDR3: TGTGCCAGCAGCGTAAGTTTCGAAAGCGGGGGGGCGTCCGATACGCAGTATTTT. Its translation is CASSVSFESGGASDTQYF.

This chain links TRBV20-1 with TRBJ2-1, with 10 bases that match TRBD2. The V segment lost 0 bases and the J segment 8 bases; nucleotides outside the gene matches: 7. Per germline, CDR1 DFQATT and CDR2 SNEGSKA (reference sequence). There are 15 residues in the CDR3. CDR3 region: CSARDPGLAIHEQFF. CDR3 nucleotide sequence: TGCAGTGCTAGAGATCCGGGACTAGCGATCCATGAGCAGTTCTTC.

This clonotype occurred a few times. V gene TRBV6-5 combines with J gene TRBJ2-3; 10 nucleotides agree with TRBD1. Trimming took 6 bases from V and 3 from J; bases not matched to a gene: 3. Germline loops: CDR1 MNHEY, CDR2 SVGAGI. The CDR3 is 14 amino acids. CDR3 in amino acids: CASSAGQGTDTQYF. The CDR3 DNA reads TGTGCCAGCAGCGCGGGACAGGGGACAGATACGCAGTATTTT.

The CDR3 DNA reads TGTGCCAGCAGACCCGGGGACAGAGGGGGCGATACGCAGTATTTT. It specifies CASRPGDRGGDTQYF. The chain couples TRBV6-1 to TRBJ2-3, with TRBD1 matching 7 bases. The ends lost 6 bases at V and 6 bases at J; junction bases unmatched: 12. This CDR3 is 15 amino acids long. Germline V gene sequence: CDR1 MNHNS, CDR2 SASEGT.

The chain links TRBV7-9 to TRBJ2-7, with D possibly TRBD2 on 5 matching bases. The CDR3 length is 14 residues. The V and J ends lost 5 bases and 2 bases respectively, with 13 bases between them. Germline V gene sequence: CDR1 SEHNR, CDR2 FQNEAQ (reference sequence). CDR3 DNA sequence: TGTGCCAGCAGCCCGGACTTAACTCCCTACGAGCAGTACTTC. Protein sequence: CASSPDLTPYEQYF.

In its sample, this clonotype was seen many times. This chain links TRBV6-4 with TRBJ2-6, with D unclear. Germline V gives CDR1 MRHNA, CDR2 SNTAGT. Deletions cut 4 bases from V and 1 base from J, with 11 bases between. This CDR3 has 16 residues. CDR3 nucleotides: TGTGCCAGCAGTGCTCTTATGGGTTCTGGGGCCAACGTCCTGACTTTC. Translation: CASSALMGSGANVLTF.